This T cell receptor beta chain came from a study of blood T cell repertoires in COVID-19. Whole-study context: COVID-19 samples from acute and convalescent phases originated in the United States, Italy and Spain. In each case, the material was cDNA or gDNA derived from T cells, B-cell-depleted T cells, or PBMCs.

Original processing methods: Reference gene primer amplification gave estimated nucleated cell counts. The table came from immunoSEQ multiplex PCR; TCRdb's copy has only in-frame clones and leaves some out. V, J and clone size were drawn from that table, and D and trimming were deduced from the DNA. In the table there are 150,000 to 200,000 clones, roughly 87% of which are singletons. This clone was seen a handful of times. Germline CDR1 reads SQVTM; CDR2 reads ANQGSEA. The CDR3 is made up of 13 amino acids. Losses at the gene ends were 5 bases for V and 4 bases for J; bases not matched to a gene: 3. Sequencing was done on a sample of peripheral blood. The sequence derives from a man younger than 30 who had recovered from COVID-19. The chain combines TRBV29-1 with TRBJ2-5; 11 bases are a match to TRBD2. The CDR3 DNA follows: TGCAGCGTTACAGGACTAGCGGGAGAGACCCAGTACTTC. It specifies CSVTGLAGETQYF. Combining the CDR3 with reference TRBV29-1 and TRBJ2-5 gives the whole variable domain SAVISQKPSRDICQRGTSLTIQCQVDSQVTMMFWYRQQPGQSLTLIATANQGSEATYESGFVIDKFPISRPNLTFSTLTVSNMSPEDSSIYLCSVTGLAGETQYFGPGTRLLVL.